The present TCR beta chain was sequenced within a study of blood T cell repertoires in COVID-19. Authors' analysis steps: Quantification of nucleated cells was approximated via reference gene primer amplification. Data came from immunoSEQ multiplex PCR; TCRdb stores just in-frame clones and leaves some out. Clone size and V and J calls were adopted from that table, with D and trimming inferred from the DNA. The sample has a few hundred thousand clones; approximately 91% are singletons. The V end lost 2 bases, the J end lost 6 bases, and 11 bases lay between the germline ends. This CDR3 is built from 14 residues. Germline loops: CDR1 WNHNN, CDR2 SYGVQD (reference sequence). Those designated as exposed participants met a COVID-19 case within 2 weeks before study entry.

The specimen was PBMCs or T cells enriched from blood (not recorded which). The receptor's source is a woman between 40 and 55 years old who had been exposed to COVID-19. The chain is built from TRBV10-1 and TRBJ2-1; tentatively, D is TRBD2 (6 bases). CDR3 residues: CASSETSTSNEQFF. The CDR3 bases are TGCGCCAGCAGTGAGACTAGCACTAGCAATGAGCAGTTCTTC.